Given below is one TCR beta chain in context. What it binds is unknown. The primer mix had 60 Vbeta and 13 Jbeta primers. Measured with immunoSEQ multiplex PCR; TCRdb has only the in-frame clones, and not every one. The sample has roughly 200,000 clones; roughly four fifths are singletons. Germline-derived CDR1 and CDR2 are MGHRA and YSYEKL. The CDR3 totals 17 residues. Trimming pared 0 bases from V and 8 bases from J, leaving 20 bases between. The sample originates from a study of cytomegalovirus exposure and HLA in healthy donors. General study points: For TCR beta chains, V- and J-gene trimming was later linked to a missense DCLRE1C variant. Sequencing likely produced, as an artifact, a cluster of highly shared sequence variants. Cytomegalovirus-associated status was assigned to 150 to 200 TCR beta chains.

Sequenced material: PBMCs. The gene calls are TRBV4-1 and TRBJ2-4; a possible D gene is TRBD2 (6 bases). The origin of this receptor is a man aged 35 to 55 in good health and CMV-seropositive. For the CDR3, the DNA is TGCGCCAGCAGCCAAGATAAGGGCGCTCCCGGGGGTGACATTCAGTACTTC. Translated: CASSQDKGAPGGDIQYF.